The 28 T cell receptor beta chains given below trace back to one sample, sequenced in a study of cytomegalovirus exposure and HLA in healthy donors. Researchers ran the PCR with 60 Vbeta and 13 Jbeta primers. TCRdb's table, derived via immunoSEQ multiplex PCR, lists solely in-frame clones and lacks some. The data hold 140,000 or so clones, with around 80% observed a single time. Sequencing used PBMCs. The receptors derive from a female donor in good health and CMV-seronegative.

A few counts support this clone. The chain carries TRBV7-9 and TRBJ1-1; D uncertain. Germline V gene data show CDR1 as SEHNR and CDR2 as FQNEAQ (reference sequence). The germline V and J ends were trimmed by 2 bases and 1 base, with 5 bases remaining between them. This CDR3 contains 13 residues. Here the CDR3 DNA reads TGTGCCAGCAGCTTACGGGAGAACACTGAAGCTTTCTTT. It translates to CASSLRENTEAFF.

For this clone: Other DNA sequences in the sample encode the same CDR3. The chain has TRBV5-4 and TRBJ1-1; the match to TRBD1 covers 9 bases. Germline lookup yields CDR1 SGHNT and CDR2 YYREEE (reference sequence). Germline trimming cut 3 bases from V and 2 bases from J; bases unmatched to any gene: 2. The CDR3 covers 14 residues. This CDR3 reads CASSSGQGNTEAFF. The CDR3 DNA follows: TGTGCCAGCAGCTCGGGACAGGGAAACACTGAAGCTTTCTTT.

A single count supports this clone. The rearrangement joins TRBV29-1 to TRBJ2-3, with 11 bases aligning to TRBD2. Germline CDR1 and CDR2: SQVTM and ANQGSEA. This CDR3 contains 11 residues. With V trimmed by 7 bases and J by 10 bases, 4 bases remained unmatched. CDR3 sequence: CSARLAGPQYF. CDR3 sequence (DNA): TGCAGCGCTCGACTAGCGGGGCCGCAGTATTTT.

The rearrangement links TRBV18 to TRBJ2-3, with D perhaps TRBD1 (6 bases). The V end lost 2 bases, the J end lost 5 bases, and 11 bases lay between the germline ends. The length of the CDR3 is 14 residues. Looked up from germline, CDR1 is KGHSH and CDR2 is LQKENI. In DNA, the CDR3 is TGTGCCAGCTCACCAACAGGGTCCCAAGATACGCAGTATTTT. It encodes CASSPTGSQDTQYF.

This clone has just a few counts. The genes are TRBV2 and TRBJ1-4; 9 nucleotides agree with TRBD1. Germline loops: CDR1 SNHLY, CDR2 FYNNEI. This CDR3 is built from 15 residues. With V trimmed by 4 bases and J by 5 bases, 5 bases remained unmatched. CDR3 coding DNA: TGTGCCAGCAGTGGGCGCGGGACAGGGAATGAAAAACTGTTTTTT. Its protein product is CASSGRGTGNEKLFF. The full variable domain, rest sourced from reference TRBV2 and TRBJ1-4, is EPEVTQTPSHQVTQMGQEVILRCVPISNHLYFYWYRQILGQKVEFLVSFYNNEISEKSEIFDDQFSVERPDGSNFTLKIRSTKLEDSAMYFCASSGRGTGNEKLFFGSGTQLSVL.

The sample holds a few counts of this clone. V usage is TRBV7-9 and J usage is TRBJ2-5; perhaps TRBD2 as D (5 bases). Per the germline V gene, CDR1 is SEHNR and CDR2 is FQNEAQ (reference sequence). The CDR3 covers 15 residues. V was clipped by 5 bases and J by 2 bases, with 15 bases between them. The CDR3 sequence: CASSIGVSNQETQYF. The CDR3 DNA follows: TGTGCCAGCAGCATCGGGGTCTCAAATCAAGAGACCCAGTACTTC.

The V and J genes are TRBV28 and TRBJ1-3; D perhaps matches TRBD1 (5 bases). Germline CDR1 MDHEN, CDR2 SYDVKM. Trimming took 6 bases from V and 3 from J, leaving 15 bases between them. CDR3 length equals 15 residues. The CDR3 reads CASSSRAGNGNTIYF. The CDR3 nucleotides read TGTGCCAGCAGCAGCAGGGCCGGAAATGGAAACACCATATATTTT.

This sequence joins TRBV19 and TRBJ2-1, with 12 bases matching TRBD2. V lost 7 bases, J lost 9 bases, and 16 bases stayed unmatched. CDR1 and CDR2 (germline): LNHDA, SQIVND (reference sequence). CDR3 length: 17 amino acids. The CDR3 reads CASTPRNGLAGGSEQFF. The CDR3 bases are TGTGCCAGTACCCCTAGAAATGGGCTAGCGGGGGGGAGTGAGCAGTTCTTC.

This chain joins TRBV19 and TRBJ2-2; 11 nucleotides agree with TRBD1. From germline, CDR1 is LNHDA and CDR2 SQIVND (reference sequence). V shed 7 bases, J shed 4 bases, and the junction held 2 bases outside the gene matches. CDR3 size: 14 residues. The CDR3 region is CASTGTGGTGELFF. In nucleotides, the CDR3 is TGTGCCAGTACCGGGACAGGGGGCACCGGGGAGCTGTTTTTT.

The V call is TRBV4-1, the J call TRBJ2-3, with 9 bases lining up with TRBD2. This CDR3 contains 16 residues. J gave up 0 bases and V 6 bases, and 7 bases lay outside the gene matches. CDR1 and CDR2 from the germline V gene are MGHRA and YSYEKL. The CDR3 spells CASSRGTSPSTDTQYF. CDR3 bases: TGCGCCAGCAGTCGTGGGACTAGCCCTAGCACAGATACGCAGTATTTT.

This CDR3 is CASRGGPANEKLFF. CDR3 bases: TGTGCCAGCAGGGGGGGGCCAGCTAATGAAAAACTGTTTTTT. This rearrangement joins TRBV28 to TRBJ1-4; weak D call: TRBD1 (6 bases). CDR3 length: 14 residues. Germline CDR1 reads MDHEN; CDR2 reads SYDVKM. V was clipped by 6 bases and J by 3 bases, with 11 bases between them.

CDR3 sequence reads: CASRRRGEHEQFF. CDR3 sequence (DNA): TGTGCCAGCAGGAGACGAGGCGAGCATGAGCAGTTCTTC. V usage is TRBV27 and J usage is TRBJ2-1; D not certain. Germline V lookup: CDR1 MNHEY, CDR2 SMNVEV (reference sequence). Trimming took off 6 bases at V and 8 bases at J, with 14 bases between the two ends. The CDR3 is 13 residues long.

About this clone itself: Additional DNA sequences in this sample encode the identical CDR3. This chain connects TRBV18 to TRBJ1-1; D uncertain. With 1 base removed from V and 5 bases from J, the gap between germline ends came to 8 bases. Germline CDR1 KGHSH, CDR2 LQKENI. The CDR3 is 13 amino acids. CDR3: CASSPREATEAFF. For the CDR3, the DNA is TGTGCCAGCTCACCACGGGAGGCTACTGAAGCTTTCTTT.

The chain carries TRBV28 and TRBJ2-5; tentatively, D is TRBD1 (6 bases). TRBJ2-7 explains the end of the DNA better; the J call may be wrong. CDR1 MDHEN and CDR2 SYDVKM come from the germline V gene. The CDR3 covers 12 residues. Here the CDR3 reads CATRQVPDEQYF. In DNA form, the CDR3 reads TGTGCCACCCGACAGGTCCCCGACGAGCAGTACTTC.

This clone was observed many times. The J gene is TRBJ2-1, the V gene TRBV6-4; 10 nucleotides match TRBD1. CDR1 is MRHNA, CDR2 SNTAGT, per germline. V was clipped by 5 bases and J by 5 bases; unmatched bases: 6. The CDR3 spans 15 residues. CDR3 DNA sequence: TGTGCCAGCAGTTGGACAGGGGGTGCCGACAATGAGCAGTTCTTC. Protein product: CASSWTGGADNEQFF.

This clone has more than one count but fewer than ten. This rearrangement joins TRBV19 to TRBJ1-1; the D gene is possibly TRBD1 (5 bases). The CDR3 runs to 12 residues. Deletions cut 7 bases from V and 7 bases from J, with 13 bases between. From germline, CDR1 is LNHDA and CDR2 SQIVND (reference sequence). The CDR3 protein is CASTFAGGEAFF. In DNA form, the CDR3 reads TGTGCCAGTACCTTCGCGGGGGGTGAAGCTTTCTTT.

DNA of the CDR3: TGTGCCAGCAGCTCCCAAACAGGGGTCACTGAAGCTTTCTTT. Its translation is CASSSQTGVTEAFF. V gene TRBV7-3 combines with J gene TRBJ1-1; 7 nucleotides align to TRBD1. The CDR3 length is 14 residues. The germline V gene has CDR1 SGHTA and CDR2 FQGTGA. The junction had 6 bases not matched to a gene; V was cut back by 4 bases and J by 4 bases.

Remarks on this clone: A read error may account for a junction end that differs from germline. The J gene is TRBJ1-1, the V gene TRBV19; 7 bases fit TRBD1. The CDR3 covers 12 residues. CDR1 and CDR2 from the germline V gene are LNHDA and SQIVND (reference sequence). The CDR3 nucleotides read TGTGCCACGACAGGGAGGAACCCTGAAGCTTTCTTT. Translated: CATTGRNPEAFF.

The V call is TRBV7-9, the J call TRBJ1-2; D gene unclear. V dropped 6 bases and J dropped 2 bases, with 16 bases sitting between them. This CDR3 comprises 15 residues. Germline lookup yields CDR1 SEHNR and CDR2 FQNEAQ (reference sequence). The CDR3 protein is CASSGLGYSNYGYTF. The CDR3 DNA is TGTGCCAGCAGTGGGCTTGGTTACTCCAACTATGGCTACACCTTC.

The V call is TRBV28, the J call TRBJ2-3; D is ambiguous. The CDR3 length is 18 residues. CDR1 and CDR2 (germline): MDHEN, SYDVKM. The V end was cut by 1 base, the J end by 2 bases, with 19 bases between. This chain's CDR3 is CASSLSLLLPNFTDTQYF. The CDR3 nucleotides read TGTGCCAGCAGTTTATCCCTCTTACTCCCCAATTTCACAGATACGCAGTATTTT.

The CDR3: CSVSTSGRNEQFF. The CDR3 nucleotides are TGCAGCGTGAGTACTAGCGGGAGGAATGAGCAGTTCTTC. V gene TRBV29-1 combines with J gene TRBJ2-1, with 12 bases aligning to TRBD2. Germline assignment: CDR1 SQVTM and CDR2 ANQGSEA. The CDR3 is 13 amino acids. Trimming at V came to 6 bases and at J to 7 bases, leaving 4 bases not matched to a gene.

In this sample, this clone turned up once. The CDR3 loop is CASSAHPGTSGRDTQYF. The DNA for the CDR3 is TGTGCCAGCAGCGCACACCCCGGGACTAGCGGGAGGGATACGCAGTATTTT. The gene calls are TRBV9 and TRBJ2-3; 15 bases fit TRBD2. Trimming cost V 3 bases and J 6 bases; bases outside gene matches: 8. Looked up from germline, CDR1 is SGDLS and CDR2 is YYNGEE. The CDR3 totals 17 residues.

About this clone itself: Because it lacks the conserved phenylalanine or tryptophan at the end, this CDR3 is likely a read error. V gene TRBV6-6 combines with J gene TRBJ1-6; 9 bases fit TRBD1. Germline CDR1 MNHNY, CDR2 SVGAGI (reference sequence). The CDR3 covers 14 residues. V lost 5 bases, J lost 7 bases, and 3 bases stayed unmatched. The CDR3 DNA reads TGTGCCAGCAGTCATGACAGGGGGAATTCACCCCTCCACCTT. Protein product: CASSHDRGNSPLHL.

The gene calls are TRBV5-4 and TRBJ2-1; unclear D gene. The V end lost 3 bases, the J end lost 10 bases, and 14 bases lay between the germline ends. The CDR3 loop spans 13 amino acids. Per the germline V gene, CDR1 is SGHNT and CDR2 is YYREEE (reference sequence). Here the CDR3 reads CASSSLVNNEQFF. The CDR3 bases are TGTGCCAGCAGCTCTCTAGTAAATAACGAGCAGTTCTTC.

The sample holds a few counts of this clone. V is TRBV2 and J is TRBJ1-1; tentative D call: TRBD1 (5 bases). V was pared by 3 bases and J by 3 bases, with 8 bases between. This CDR3 is 13 amino acids long. Germline values: CDR1 SNHLY, CDR2 FYNNEI. The CDR3 is CASSDTGHTEAFF. The CDR3 bases are TGTGCCAGCAGTGACACAGGACACACTGAAGCTTTCTTT.

The rearrangement uses TRBV14 and TRBJ2-5; 8 bases are shared with TRBD2. The germline CDR1 and CDR2 sequences are SGHDN and FVKESK. V was clipped by 4 bases and J by 5 bases; unmatched bases: 15. The CDR3 is 17 amino acids. CDR3 amino acids: CASSLSTRGARGETQYF. The CDR3 DNA reads TGTGCCAGCAGCCTCAGTACGCGGGGGGCTCGCGGGGAGACCCAGTACTTC.

A single count supports this clone. The chain employs TRBV28 and TRBJ1-2, with D maybe TRBD1 (5 bases). The CDR3 contains 16 residues. CDR1 is MDHEN, CDR2 SYDVKM, per germline. Trimming removed 10 bases at V and 4 bases at J, with 25 bases between. CDR3 bases: TGTGCCACGCAGGAGGTCGGCAGGGCGGGATCCTATGGCTACACCTTC. Translated: CATQEVGRAGSYGYTF.

V and J are TRBV5-1 and TRBJ1-4; 8 nucleotides align to TRBD1. The germline V gene has CDR1 SGHRS and CDR2 YFSETQ. J gave up 8 bases and V 1 base, and 10 bases lay outside the gene matches. This CDR3 contains 16 residues. The CDR3 region is CASSLLHGTGSEKLFF. The CDR3 DNA follows: TGCGCCAGCAGCTTGCTTCATGGGACAGGATCCGAAAAACTGTTTTTT.